This TCR beta chain appears in the sequencing data of a study of T-cell memory formation after mild COVID-19. Study results and limitations: CM and EM subsets held most contracting CD4+ clones; EMRA held CD8+ ones. Memory cells collected pre-infection included some clones that later responded, suggesting cross-reactive memory joined.

The germline V gene has CDR1 LGHNA and CDR2 YSLEER. J was trimmed by 2 bases and V by 4 bases; bases with no gene match: 6. The CDR3 is 16 amino acids. TCRdb ran MiXCR on the 5' RACE reads and lists one entry per CDR3 protein. Here the sample spans nearly 350,000 distinct CDR3 sequences, over 10% being singletons. As to this clonotype: The antigen is not known.

Sequencing was done on a sample of PBMCs or a T cell subset sorted from them (not recorded which). The rearrangement joins TRBV4-3 to TRBJ2-2; 8 nucleotides match TRBD2. The clonotype originates from a man aged 18 to 35 who had mild COVID-19 (a few samples of this study predate the infection). Cell type and time point are not known. The CDR3: CASSRGLAANTGELFF. CDR3 coding DNA: TGCGCCAGCAGCCGTGGACTAGCAGCTAACACCGGGGAGCTGTTTTTT.